These 23 T cell receptor beta chains came from one sample sequenced in a study of blood T cell repertoires in COVID-19. Here immunoSEQ multiplex PCR was the method, and the copy in TCRdb shows in-frame clones only, minus some. Here the sample spans approximately 200,000 clones, about 83% being singletons. The sequenced sample consisted of peripheral blood. These receptors originate from a woman between 45 and 65 years old with acute or convalescent COVID-19.

This chain uses TRBV9 with TRBJ1-6; D may be TRBD1 (5 bases). The length of the CDR3 is 12 residues. The germline V gene encodes CDR1 SGDLS and CDR2 YYNGEE. V gave up 4 bases and J gave up 9 bases, with 8 bases separating them. DNA of the CDR3: TGTGCCAGCAGCAGCCAGGGTTCACCCCTCCACTTT. This translates into CASSSQGSPLHF.

V gene TRBV30 combines with J gene TRBJ1-2; D not resolved. This CDR3 is built from 12 residues. Per germline, CDR1 GTSNPN and CDR2 SVGIG (reference sequence). Trimming removed 5 bases at V and 2 bases at J, with 9 bases between. CDR3 region: CAWDGVNYGYTF. For the CDR3, the DNA is TGTGCCTGGGACGGAGTGAACTATGGCTACACCTTC.

This clone has a handful of counts. The chain is built from TRBV7-8 and TRBJ1-3; possibly TRBD1 for D (5 bases). The CDR3 loop spans 16 amino acids. With 7 bases removed from V and 4 bases from J, the gap between germline ends came to 20 bases. Looked up from germline, CDR1 is SGHVS and CDR2 is FQNEAQ. In DNA form, the CDR3 reads TGTGCCAGCACCATGGGGCGATATCGCCAGGGAAACACCATATATTTT. Residues: CASTMGRYRQGNTIYF.

The chain carries TRBV5-3 and TRBJ1-3; D remains unclear. TRBV5-3 is recorded as an ORF, its role being uncertain. V lost 0 bases and J lost 2, with 15 bases in between. The CDR3 is made up of 17 amino acids. The CDR3 here is CARSLAPRSSPGNTIYF. The DNA of the CDR3 is TGTGCCAGAAGCTTGGCCCCACGGAGCAGCCCTGGAAACACCATATATTTT.

V is TRBV18 and J is TRBJ2-5, with D possibly TRBD2 on 5 matching bases. The CDR3 totals 15 residues. The V and J ends lost 3 bases and 2 bases respectively, with 13 bases between them. Per the germline V gene, CDR1 is KGHSH and CDR2 is LQKENI. The CDR3 loop reads CASSPMRERQETQYF. The CDR3 nucleotides are TGTGCCAGCTCACCTATGAGGGAGAGACAAGAGACCCAGTACTTC.

This clone was observed a few times. The rearrangement joins TRBV4-3 to TRBJ1-4, with D unclear. This CDR3 region has 15 residues. The V gene's germline CDR1 is LGHNA and CDR2 YSLEER. The germline V and J ends were trimmed by 0 bases and 5 bases, with 10 bases remaining between them. The CDR3 protein is CASSQDARLNEKLFF. The CDR3 coding sequence is TGCGCCAGCAGCCAAGACGCCAGACTCAATGAAAAACTGTTTTTT.

The rearrangement uses TRBV29-1 and TRBJ2-1; 10 bases fit TRBD2. The CDR3 totals 14 residues. V shed 3 bases, J shed 10 bases, and the junction held 9 bases outside the gene matches. CDR1 is SQVTM and CDR2 is ANQGSEA in the germline V gene. The CDR3 DNA reads TGCAGCGTTGATGTAAGCGGGGGGGCCCGGGAGCAGTTCTTC. Translating it yields CSVDVSGGAREQFF.

The chain carries TRBV2 and TRBJ2-7, with TRBD1 identical over 9 bases. The junction had 11 bases not matched to a gene; V was cut back by 9 bases and J by 2 bases. Germline V gene lookup returns CDR1 SNHLY and CDR2 FYNNEI. The CDR3 contains 15 residues. CDR3 amino acids: CASQKGRDRAYEQYF. In DNA form, the CDR3 reads TGTGCCAGTCAGAAGGGTCGGGACAGGGCCTACGAGCAGTACTTC. The whole variable domain, remainder taken from reference TRBV2 and TRBJ2-7, is EPEVTQTPSHQVTQMGQEVILRCVPISNHLYFYWYRQILGQKVEFLVSFYNNEISEKSEIFDDQFSVERPDGSNFTLKIRSTKLEDSAMYFCASQKGRDRAYEQYFGPGTRLTVT.

The J gene is TRBJ1-1, the V gene TRBV6-5; 7 nucleotides align to TRBD1. V shed 7 bases, J shed 7 bases, and the junction held 9 bases outside the gene matches. This CDR3 has 13 residues. Looked up from germline, CDR1 is MNHEY and CDR2 is SVGAGI. CDR3 loop: CASISPGTDEAFF. In DNA form, the CDR3 reads TGTGCCAGCATCTCACCCGGGACAGATGAAGCTTTCTTT.

V gene TRBV7-9 combines with J gene TRBJ1-1; D is unclear. Trimming left V 10 bases short and J 1 base short, with 4 bases between. Germline V gives CDR1 SEHNR, CDR2 FQNEAQ (reference sequence). The CDR3 runs 10 residues. The CDR3: CAIQNTEAFF. The CDR3 DNA follows: TGTGCCATCCAGAACACTGAAGCTTTCTTT.

V and J are TRBV19 and TRBJ2-7; D is possibly TRBD1 (5 bases). CDR1 LNHDA and CDR2 SQIVND come from the germline V gene (reference sequence). CDR3 length: 14 amino acids. The ends were cut back, 6 bases at V and 3 bases at J, with 15 bases in the middle. The CDR3 is CASSNQGTGYEQYF. As DNA, the CDR3 is TGTGCCAGTAGCAACCAGGGCACGGGCTACGAGCAGTACTTC.

This clone was counted between two and nine times. This chain uses TRBV9 with TRBJ1-5; the D gene is possibly TRBD1 (5 bases). The V end was cut by 3 bases, the J end by 5 bases, with 9 bases between. This CDR3 has 13 residues. CDR1 SGDLS and CDR2 YYNGEE come from the germline V gene. The CDR3 sequence is CASSGGEDQPQHF. The CDR3 bases are TGTGCCAGCAGCGGGGGGGAGGATCAGCCCCAGCATTTT.

The chain combines TRBV20-1 with TRBJ2-7; no clear D gene. The V end lost 3 bases, the J end lost 6 bases, and 6 bases lay between the germline ends. Germline loops: CDR1 DFQATT, CDR2 SNEGSKA (reference sequence). The CDR3 is 10 residues long. The CDR3 reads CSASSGEQYF. Written as DNA, the CDR3 is TGCAGTGCTAGCTCAGGCGAGCAGTACTTC.

In its sample, this clone was seen a few times. The rearrangement uses TRBV4-3 and TRBJ1-2, with D possibly TRBD1 on 6 matching bases. V lost 5 bases and J 7 bases, leaving 11 bases between the germline ends. Looked up from germline, CDR1 is LGHNA and CDR2 is YSLEER. The CDR3 is 12 residues long. The CDR3 is CASSMHRVGYTF. CDR3 sequence (DNA): TGCGCCAGCAGCATGCACAGGGTTGGCTACACCTTC.

This clone was found a few times. This chain uses TRBV5-4 with TRBJ2-1, with 11 bases aligning to TRBD1. CDR1 and CDR2 (germline): SGHNT, YYREEE (reference sequence). With 4 bases clipped from V and 8 bases from J, the junction kept 11 bases outside the gene matches. This CDR3 contains 16 residues. CDR3 loop: CASSVPRDRGYHEQFF. CDR3 nucleotides: TGTGCCAGCAGCGTACCGAGGGACAGGGGGTACCATGAGCAGTTCTTC.

This clone was recorded only once. The chain couples TRBV7-9 to TRBJ2-2, with a possible D match to TRBD2 (5 bases). Germline V gene sequence: CDR1 SEHNR, CDR2 FQNEAQ (reference sequence). The V gene lost 3 bases and the J gene lost 7 bases, with 6 bases spanning the gap. This CDR3 has 12 residues. In DNA, the CDR3 is TGTGCCAGCAGCTTCGAGGGCGGGGAGCTGTTTTTT. This gives the protein CASSFEGGELFF.

This clone has just one count. The chain uses TRBV28 and TRBJ2-7; D unclear. The V and J ends lost 4 bases and 9 bases respectively, with 13 bases between them. Germline CDR1 is MDHEN and CDR2 is SYDVKM. There are 12 residues in the CDR3. The DNA of the CDR3 is TGTGCCAGCAGTTATCAGACTGGTACGCAGTACTTC. It specifies CASSYQTGTQYF.

The CDR3 nucleotides are TGTGCCAGCAGCCCCGCGGGAGGTGGCTACACCTTC. This encodes CASSPAGGGYTF. The rearrangement uses TRBV14 and TRBJ1-2; D is unclear. Germline V gene lookup returns CDR1 SGHDN and CDR2 FVKESK. The CDR3 loop spans 12 amino acids. Trimming took 4 bases from V and 7 from J, leaving 10 bases between them.

The chain uses TRBV2 and TRBJ1-2; the match to TRBD1 covers 9 bases. V shed 7 bases and J 4 bases; nucleotides not matched to a gene: 4. This CDR3 spans 13 amino acids. The V gene's germline CDR1 is SNHLY and CDR2 FYNNEI. The CDR3 nucleotides read TGTGCCAGCACCCCGGGACAGGGCTATGGCTACACCTTC. Translated, it gives CASTPGQGYGYTF.

A word on this clone: Other DNA sequences in the sample encode the same CDR3. This rearrangement joins TRBV30 to TRBJ2-1; a possible D gene is TRBD2 (5 bases). The CDR3 consists of 12 residues. The germline CDR1 and CDR2 sequences are GTSNPN and SVGIG (reference sequence). V was trimmed by 0 bases and J by 9 bases, leaving 9 bases between them. CDR3 bases: TGTGCCTGGAGTGTACTTGGAGGTGAGCAGTTCTTC. Translated, it gives CAWSVLGGEQFF.

This clone was detected only a few times. The chain carries TRBV5-1 and TRBJ2-2, with 7 bases identical to TRBD1. Germline CDR1 and CDR2: SGHRS and YFSETQ. Unmatched junction bases numbered 8, after V lost 5 bases and J lost 4 bases. CDR3 length: 15 residues. CDR3 sequence (DNA): TGCGCCAGCAGTCCACAGACAGGGTTCACCGGGGAGCTGTTTTTT. It codes for CASSPQTGFTGELFF.

The J gene is TRBJ1-1, the V gene TRBV3-1 (or the pseudogene TRBV3-2); D possibly corresponds to TRBD1 (5 bases). Germline V gene sequence: CDR1 LGHDT, CDR2 YNNKEL (reference sequence). Trimming took 6 bases from V and 4 from J, leaving 12 bases between them. CDR3 size: 13 residues. The CDR3, as DNA: TGTGCCAGCAGTGACGGGGGGATCACTGAAGCTTTCTTT. Translated, it gives CASSDGGITEAFF.

The chain combines TRBV5-1 with TRBJ2-2; the match to TRBD2 covers 14 bases. The CDR3 has 16 residues. Germline CDR1 and CDR2: SGHRS and YFSETQ. V gave up 3 bases and J gave up 6 bases; unmatched junction bases: 4. The CDR3 coding sequence is TGCGCCAGCAGCTGGACTAGCGGGGGGTTGGCCGGGGAGCTGTTTTTT. Amino acids: CASSWTSGGLAGELFF.